Presented here are 12 T cell receptor beta chains from one specimen sequenced in a study of T-cell reconstitution after alpha-beta-depleted transplantation in children. For TCRbeta, the library was prepared with unique molecular identifiers. TCRdb processed the PCR reads anew with MiXCR; each CDR3 protein has one entry. The sample lists roughly 200,000 distinct CDR3 sequences; about 7% were seen once. The sequences come from PBMCs, collected before TCRalphabeta/CD19-depleted stem cell transplant. Receptors originate from a boy aged 2 to 9 with acute lymphoblastic leukemia, due to receive a stem cell transplant.

The rearrangement joins TRBV18 to TRBJ2-2; D is possibly TRBD1 or TRBD2 (5 bases each). CDR1 KGHSH and CDR2 LQKENI come from the germline V gene. CDR3 length: 16 residues. Trimming removed 3 bases at V and 1 base at J, with 12 bases between. CDR3 amino acids: CASSPTGTQNTGELFF. The CDR3, as DNA: TGTGCCAGCTCACCGACCGGGACGCAGAACACCGGGGAGCTGTTTTTT.

The chain links TRBV7-8 to TRBJ2-7; 12 positions agree with TRBD1. The length of the CDR3 is 17 residues. Germline CDR1 reads SGHVS; CDR2 reads FQNEAQ. The trim removed 5 bases at V and 5 bases at J, leaving 13 bases unmatched. CDR3 amino acids: CASSPRHGGQGANEQYF. The CDR3 nucleotides are TGTGCCAGCAGCCCCCGCCATGGGGGACAGGGGGCGAACGAGCAGTACTTC.

This clonotype was seen more than once but under ten times. The genes are TRBV5-1 and TRBJ2-7; a possible D gene is TRBD1 (6 bases). The length of the CDR3 is 15 residues. CDR1 and CDR2 from the germline V gene are SGHRS and YFSETQ. Trimming pared 4 bases from V and 5 bases from J, leaving 19 bases between. Here the CDR3 reads CASSPESTGIHEQYF. CDR3 coding DNA: TGCGCCAGCAGCCCGGAGTCCACAGGGATACACGAGCAGTACTTC.

This clonotype was found many times. The chain employs TRBV7-2 and TRBJ1-1; the D is unclear. Germline V lookup: CDR1 SGHTA, CDR2 FQGNSA. V was pared by 2 bases and J by 1 base, with 8 bases between. The CDR3 extends over 14 amino acids. DNA of the CDR3: TGTGCCAGCAGCTTAACCGTTTGGAACACTGAAGCTTTCTTT. Its protein is CASSLTVWNTEAFF.

The sample holds many counts of this clonotype. The chain is built from TRBV29-1 and TRBJ2-3; D not resolved. This CDR3 comprises 11 residues. The germline CDR1 and CDR2 sequences are SQVTM and ANQGSEA. The DNA for the CDR3 is TGCAGGATCGAGAACACAGATACGCAGTATTTT. Protein: CRIENTDTQYF.

There are a few counts of this clonotype. The chain combines TRBV6-1 with TRBJ2-5, with D tentatively TRBD1 or TRBD2 (5 bases each). This CDR3 is 14 amino acids long. Between the trimmed V and J ends, which lost 6 bases and 4 bases, there was a span of 15 bases. The V gene's germline CDR1 is MNHNS and CDR2 SASEGT. As DNA, the CDR3 is TGTGCCAGCAGAGGGGACCTACGGGGAGAGACCCAGTACTTC. Translated, it gives CASRGDLRGETQYF.

The chain carries TRBV30 and TRBJ2-7, with D maybe TRBD2 (6 bases). The CDR3 is 13 residues long. CDR1 is GTSNPN and CDR2 is SVGIG in the germline V gene (reference sequence). The V end was cut by 1 base, the J end by 3 bases, with 10 bases between. The CDR3 region is CAWSASDYYEQYF. The DNA of the CDR3 is TGTGCCTGGAGTGCTAGCGACTACTACGAGCAGTACTTC.

The table lists this clonotype with many counts. The chain uses TRBV28 and TRBJ2-3; 8 nucleotides match TRBD2. V gave up 4 bases and J gave up 1 base; unmatched junction bases: 4. Germline assignment: CDR1 MDHEN and CDR2 SYDVKM. This CDR3 contains 15 residues. The CDR3 reads CASSSATSGTDTQYF. DNA of the CDR3: TGTGCCAGCAGTTCCGCGACTAGCGGCACAGATACGCAGTATTTT.

At least ten counts were recorded for this clonotype. The rearrangement joins TRBV5-1 to TRBJ2-7, with D unresolved. Per germline, CDR1 SGHRS and CDR2 YFSETQ. Trimming stripped 6 bases from V and 2 bases from J, with 15 bases between. CDR3 length: 14 residues. CDR3 region: CASTDEKLTYEQYF. CDR3 bases: TGCGCCAGCACCGACGAAAAACTGACCTACGAGCAGTACTTC.

This clonotype appeared many times. The chain carries TRBV20-1 and TRBJ2-1; TRBD2 aligns across 8 bases. The CDR3 contains 13 residues. The germline CDR1 and CDR2 sequences are DFQATT and SNEGSKA (reference sequence). The CDR3 bases are TGCAGCGAAAGCGGGAGTCCGGGGAATGAGCAGTTCTTC. Its translation: CSESGSPGNEQFF.

This clonotype has at least ten counts. The J gene is TRBJ1-5, the V gene TRBV7-2; D is perhaps TRBD1 (5 bases). V was shortened by 1 base and J by 7 bases, with 8 bases between the two germline ends. Per the germline V gene, CDR1 is SGHTA and CDR2 is FQGNSA. This CDR3 has 13 residues. In DNA, the CDR3 is TGTGCCAGCAGCTTAGGGGGGGAACAGCCCCAGCATTTT. As protein: CASSLGGEQPQHF.

This chain links TRBV2 with TRBJ2-7; the match to TRBD2 covers 8 bases. J lost 6 bases, V lost 6 bases, and 13 bases had no gene match. The CDR3 extends over 15 amino acids. Germline lookup yields CDR1 SNHLY and CDR2 FYNNEI. The CDR3 DNA follows: TGTGCCAGCAGAGTAATAGCGGGACGTACCGCCGAGCAGTACTTC. Translated, it gives CASRVIAGRTAEQYF.